This T cell receptor beta chain appears in the sequencing data of a study of cytomegalovirus exposure and HLA in healthy donors. Healthy bone marrow donors made up the donor group. Notes on the study in general: The study dropped some indistinguishable V segments, TRBV6-2 and TRBV6-3 among them. Earlier findings revealed that most TCR beta V segments proved productive either about 87% or about 30% of the time. It was only CMV serostatus that was available as immune exposure information.

As concerns this clone: Its target is unknown.

Losses at the gene ends were 5 bases for V and 10 bases for J; bases not matched to a gene: 6. The CDR3 spans 14 residues. CDR1 is PRHDT and CDR2 is FYEKMQ in the germline V gene (reference sequence). The PCR was carried out with 60 Vbeta primers and 13 Jbeta primers. TCRdb keeps only in-frame clones here, not all; method: immunoSEQ multiplex PCR. The sample carries some 97,000 clones, roughly 75% recorded once. The sample comprised PBMCs. The clonotype comes from a woman younger than 35 in good health and CMV-seropositive. The chain combines TRBV13 with TRBJ1-4; 11 bases agree with TRBD1. CDR3 sequence: CASSPGQGAVKLFF. The DNA of the CDR3 is TGTGCCAGCAGCCCAGGACAGGGGGCGGTAAAACTGTTTTTT.